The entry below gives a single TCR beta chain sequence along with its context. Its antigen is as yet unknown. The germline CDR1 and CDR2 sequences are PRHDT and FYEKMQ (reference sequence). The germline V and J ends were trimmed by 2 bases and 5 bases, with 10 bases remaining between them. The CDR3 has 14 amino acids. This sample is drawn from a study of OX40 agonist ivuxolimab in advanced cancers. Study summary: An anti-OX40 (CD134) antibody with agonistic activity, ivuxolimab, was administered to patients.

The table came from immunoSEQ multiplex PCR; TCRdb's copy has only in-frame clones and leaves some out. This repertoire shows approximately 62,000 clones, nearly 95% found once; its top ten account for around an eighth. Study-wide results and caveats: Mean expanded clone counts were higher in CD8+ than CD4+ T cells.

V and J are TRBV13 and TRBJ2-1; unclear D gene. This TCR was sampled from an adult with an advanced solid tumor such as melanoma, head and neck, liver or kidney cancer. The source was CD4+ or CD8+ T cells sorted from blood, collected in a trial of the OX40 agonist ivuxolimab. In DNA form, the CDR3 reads TGTGCCAGCAGCTTAAAGGCGACGGACAATGAGCAGTTCTTC. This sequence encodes CASSLKATDNEQFF.